Each of the 28 T cell receptor beta chains below was sequenced from the same sample in a study of cytomegalovirus exposure and HLA in healthy donors. The study ran its PCR with 60 Vbeta and 13 Jbeta primers. Measured with immunoSEQ multiplex PCR; TCRdb has only the in-frame clones, and not every one. This table holds some 200,000 clones, about 13% found once. The sample taken for sequencing was PBMCs. These receptors all come from a man between 45 and 60 years old in good health and CMV-seropositive.

The V and J genes are TRBV28 and TRBJ2-7; D may be TRBD1 (5 bases). This CDR3 has 14 amino acids. V lost 3 bases and J 3 bases, leaving 12 bases between the germline ends. Germline CDR1 and CDR2: MDHEN and SYDVKM. The CDR3 sequence is CASSFHQGNYEQYF. The CDR3 DNA reads as TGTGCCAGCAGTTTCCATCAGGGAAACTACGAGCAGTACTTC.

The chain links TRBV28 to TRBJ1-2; maybe TRBD1 (6 bases). Germline V gives CDR1 MDHEN, CDR2 SYDVKM. The CDR3 has 15 amino acids. The V end was cut by 4 bases, the J end by 1 base, with 13 bases between. CDR3 in amino acids: CASSSWTAHNYGYTF. CDR3 coding DNA: TGTGCCAGCAGTTCCTGGACAGCCCATAACTATGGCTACACCTTC.

In DNA form, the CDR3 reads TGTGCCAGCAGCTTAGCGGTAGGGGGCTCCTATAATTCACCCCTCCACTTT. Translated, it gives CASSLAVGGSYNSPLHF. The V call is TRBV11-2, the J call TRBJ1-6; D is possibly TRBD1 (6 bases). Per germline, CDR1 SGHAT and CDR2 FQNNGV. There are 17 residues in the CDR3. Trimming took 1 base from V and 0 from J, leaving 10 bases between them.

This clone was detected a few times. This sequence joins TRBV6-5 and TRBJ1-1; TRBD1 is a possible D gene (6 bases). Germline V gene data show CDR1 as MNHEY and CDR2 as SVGAGI. V lost 8 bases to trimming and J lost 5 bases, with 15 bases between them. The CDR3 length is 13 residues. The CDR3 region is CASRRDTLTEAFF. CDR3 nucleotide sequence: TGTGCCAGCCGCCGGGACACCCTGACTGAAGCTTTCTTT.

This clone has a handful of counts. The chain is built from TRBV7-9 and TRBJ1-3; no definite D call. Trimming removed 4 bases at V and 0 bases at J, with 10 bases between. Germline V CDR1 and CDR2: SEHNR, FQNEAQ (reference sequence). The CDR3 totals 15 residues. The CDR3 coding sequence is TGTGCCAGCAGCTGGAGTCAGAACTCTGGAAACACCATATATTTT. This codes for CASSWSQNSGNTIYF. Drawing the rest from reference TRBV7-9 and TRBJ1-3, the complete variable domain is DTGVSQNPRHKITKRGQNVTFRCDPISEHNRLYWYRQTLGQGPEFLTYFQNEAQLEKSRLLSDRFSAERPKGSFSTLEIQRTEQGDSAMYLCASSWSQNSGNTIYFGEGSWLTVV.

This clone was counted a few times. The chain recombines TRBV6-5 with TRBJ1-1; D is possibly TRBD1 (6 bases). Germline V CDR1 and CDR2: MNHEY, SVGAGI. Trimming pared 7 bases from V and 1 base from J, leaving 10 bases between. This CDR3 is 13 amino acids long. DNA of the CDR3: TGTGCCAGCACCCGGACAGCGAACACTGAAGCTTTCTTT. Amino acid sequence: CASTRTANTEAFF.

About this clone: One end of the junction is discordant with germline, which a read error may explain. The chain has TRBV30 and TRBJ1-2; D might be TRBD1 (6 bases). CDR1 is GTSNPN and CDR2 is SVGIG in the germline V gene (reference sequence). CDR3 length: 13 residues. The DNA of the CDR3 is TGTGCCTGGACCCTAGGGGGTTCGGGAGGCTACCCCTTC. Protein sequence: CAWTLGGSGGYPF. The variable domain in full, with the rest retrieved from reference TRBV30 and TRBJ1-2, is SQTIHQWPATLVQPVGSPLSLECTVEGTSNPNLYWYRQAAGRGLQLLFYSVGIGQISSEVPQNLSASRPQDRQFILSSKKLLLSDSGFYLCAWTLGGSGGYPFGSGTRLTVV.

V usage is TRBV29-1 and J usage is TRBJ2-7, with D tentatively TRBD1 (6 bases). From germline, CDR1 is SQVTM and CDR2 ANQGSEA. Deletions cut 5 bases from V and 5 bases from J, with 16 bases between. CDR3 length: 13 amino acids. CDR3 protein: CSVYGQKADEQYF. CDR3 in DNA: TGCAGCGTTTACGGACAGAAGGCGGACGAGCAGTACTTC.

The V and J genes are TRBV11-2 and TRBJ1-2, with TRBD1 identical over 9 bases. Germline V lookup: CDR1 SGHAT, CDR2 FQNNGV. Germline trimming cut 2 bases from V and 8 bases from J; bases unmatched to any gene: 3. CDR3 size: 13 residues. This CDR3 reads CASSLNRGLGYTF. In DNA form, the CDR3 reads TGTGCCAGCAGCTTAAACAGGGGGCTCGGCTACACCTTC.

The chain uses TRBV21-1 and TRBJ1-1. TRBV21-1 is reported as a pseudogene. The CDR3 is made up of 16 amino acids. The CDR3 protein is CASSKDGGRWNTEAFF. The CDR3 region has the DNA TGTGCCAGCAGCAAAGACGGGGGGCGCTGGAACACTGAAGCTTTCTTT.

This clone has just a few counts. The CDR3 DNA reads as TGCGCCAGCAGCCAAGGAGGGACAGCCCTCACCGAGTTCTTC. Translated, it gives CASSQGGTALTEFF. The rearrangement links TRBV4-1 to TRBJ2-1; 7 nucleotides match TRBD1. With V trimmed by 1 base and J by 14 bases, 11 bases remained unmatched. The CDR3 is made up of 14 amino acids. The germline V gene encodes CDR1 MGHRA and CDR2 YSYEKL.

The rearrangement links TRBV7-3 to TRBJ2-5; D not resolved. The germline V gene has CDR1 SGHTA and CDR2 FQGTGA. The CDR3 has 14 amino acids. Trimming shortened V by 0 bases and J by 2 bases, and 7 bases separated the two germline ends. Here the CDR3 reads CASSLTLRQETQYF. The CDR3 DNA follows: TGTGCCAGCAGCTTAACGTTGCGACAAGAGACCCAGTACTTC.

This rearrangement joins TRBV7-2 to TRBJ1-2, with 8 bases that match TRBD1. With 1 base clipped from V and 8 bases from J, the junction kept 3 bases outside the gene matches. The CDR3 consists of 13 residues. The germline V gene has CDR1 SGHTA and CDR2 FQGNSA. For the CDR3, the DNA is TGTGCCAGCAGCTTAGATGGACAGGGAGGCTACACCTTC. Translated: CASSLDGQGGYTF.

V is TRBV14 and J is TRBJ1-2; perhaps TRBD1 as D (5 bases). Per germline, CDR1 SGHDN and CDR2 FVKESK. This CDR3 has 15 amino acids. V was cut by 4 bases and J by 5 bases, with 17 bases left in between. The CDR3 sequence is CASSPRGAGRYGYTF. The CDR3 DNA reads TGTGCCAGCAGCCCGAGGGGTGCAGGGAGGTATGGCTACACCTTC.

This clone was observed a few times. V usage is TRBV30 and J usage is TRBJ1-2, with D hard to call. The CDR3 has 12 amino acids. The germline V gene has CDR1 GTSNPN and CDR2 SVGIG (reference sequence). With 1 base removed from V and 4 bases from J, the gap between germline ends came to 7 bases. CDR3: CAWSGQIYGYTF. CDR3 DNA sequence: TGTGCCTGGAGTGGTCAGATCTATGGCTACACCTTC.

This clone came up a few times. The chain links TRBV6-5 to TRBJ1-2; 8 nucleotides line up with TRBD1. CDR3 size: 16 residues. CDR1 and CDR2 from the germline V gene are MNHEY and SVGAGI. V trimming: 4 bases; J trimming: 4 bases; junction bases outside the gene matches: 11. The CDR3 region has the DNA TGTGCCAGCAGTTTAACCGGGACAGGACCGGGCTATGGCTACACCTTC. Residues: CASSLTGTGPGYGYTF.

This clone was picked up a small number of times. The chain couples TRBV5-5 to TRBJ1-4; D uncertain. Germline values: CDR1 SGHKS, CDR2 YYEKEE (reference sequence). The CDR3 spans 17 residues. V dropped 0 bases and J dropped 5 bases, with 17 bases sitting between them. This CDR3 reads CASSLARQTAVNEKLFF. Written as DNA, the CDR3 is TGTGCCAGCAGCTTGGCCAGGCAAACCGCAGTGAATGAAAAACTGTTTTTT.

This clone occurred a few times. The chain joins TRBV6-5 to TRBJ2-6, with 7 positions matching TRBD2. Germline assignment: CDR1 MNHEY and CDR2 SVGAGI. This CDR3 comprises 15 residues. V shed 5 bases and J 2 bases; nucleotides not matched to a gene: 3. The CDR3 nucleotides are TGTGCCAGCAGTACTGGGGGGGCTGGGGCCAACGTCCTGACTTTC. It encodes CASSTGGAGANVLTF.

The J gene is TRBJ2-5, the V gene TRBV7-2; no reliable D call. Per the germline V gene, CDR1 is SGHTA and CDR2 is FQGNSA. This CDR3 region has 13 residues. The V gene lost 6 bases and the J gene lost 5 bases, with 13 bases spanning the gap. CDR3 loop: CASSTEIGETQYF. The CDR3 DNA follows: TGTGCCAGCAGTACGGAGATCGGGGAGACCCAGTACTTC.

The chain carries TRBV7-2 and TRBJ1-5, with D perhaps matching TRBD1 (5 bases). Germline-derived CDR1 and CDR2 are SGHTA and FQGNSA. This CDR3 has 15 residues. V lost 4 bases and J lost 4, with 14 bases in between. The CDR3 spells CASSSQGSKNQPQHF. DNA for the CDR3: TGTGCCAGCAGCTCCCAGGGAAGCAAAAATCAGCCCCAGCATTTT.

This clone showed up just a few times. V is TRBV11-3 and J is TRBJ1-2, with D perhaps TRBD1 (6 bases). Germline CDR1 and CDR2: SGHNT and YENEEA. The V gene lost 3 bases and the J gene lost 8 bases, with 19 bases spanning the gap. The length of the CDR3 is 15 residues. The CDR3 bases are TGTGCCAGCAGCTTGGCTTGGGACACCTACACCGGCTACACCTTC. It codes for CASSLAWDTYTGYTF.

CDR3 sequence reads: CASSPPDRPGIGYTF. The CDR3 bases are TGTGCCAGCAGCCCACCGGACAGGCCTGGTATAGGCTACACCTTC. J is TRBJ1-2 and V is TRBV28; 7 nucleotides align to TRBD1. The germline V gene encodes CDR1 MDHEN and CDR2 SYDVKM. The V and J ends lost 6 bases and 8 bases, in that order; junction bases with no gene match: 15. The length of the CDR3 is 15 residues.

This clone showed up just a few times. V usage is TRBV4-2 and J usage is TRBJ1-2, with D maybe TRBD1 (5 bases). With 4 bases removed from V and 13 bases from J, the gap between germline ends came to 22 bases. Germline loops: CDR1 LGHNA, CDR2 YNFKEQ. The CDR3 covers 14 residues. This CDR3 reads CASSPPGTLRKGTF. CDR3 coding DNA: TGTGCCAGCAGCCCCCCCGGGACTCTCAGGAAAGGCACCTTC.

J is TRBJ1-2 and V is TRBV15; the D gene is possibly TRBD1 (6 bases). The CDR3 length is 13 residues. CDR1 is LNHNV, CDR2 YYDKDF, per germline (reference sequence). V shed 0 bases and J shed 6 bases, with 8 bases lying between them. In DNA, the CDR3 is TGTGCCACCAGCAGAGACAGGGGTGATGGCTACACCTTC. It yields the protein CATSRDRGDGYTF.

This clone was picked up a small number of times. The rearrangement uses TRBV11-3 and TRBJ2-5; D perhaps matches TRBD2 (6 bases). With 1 base removed from V and 3 bases from J, the gap between germline ends came to 18 bases. The germline CDR1 and CDR2 sequences are SGHNT and YENEEA. There are 17 residues in the CDR3. As DNA, the CDR3 is TGTGCCAGCAGCTTAGTTTCGGGGCAACTAGCAGAAGAGACCCAGTACTTC. This sequence encodes CASSLVSGQLAEETQYF.

The genes are TRBV4-2 and TRBJ2-5; 11 bases match TRBD2. Trimming at V came to 3 bases and at J to 0 bases, leaving 3 bases not matched to a gene. The CDR3 is made up of 16 amino acids. The V gene's germline CDR1 is LGHNA and CDR2 YNFKEQ. The CDR3 is CASSQASGGYQETQYF. CDR3 DNA: TGTGCCAGCAGCCAGGCTAGCGGGGGGTACCAAGAGACCCAGTACTTC.

This clone turned up a few times. The V gene is TRBV5-1, the J gene TRBJ2-1; D is possibly TRBD2 (5 bases). Trimming removed 4 bases from V and 9 bases from J, with 17 bases in between. Germline V gives CDR1 SGHRS, CDR2 YFSETQ. The CDR3 is made up of 14 amino acids. The CDR3: CASSRSGSDGEQFF. The DNA for the CDR3 is TGCGCCAGCAGCCGATCAGGTAGCGACGGTGAGCAGTTCTTC.

In this sample, this clone turned up a few times. The chain has TRBV7-9 and TRBJ1-4; maybe TRBD1 (5 bases). Trimming left V 4 bases short and J 8 bases short, with 20 bases between. The germline CDR1 and CDR2 sequences are SEHNR and FQNEAQ (reference sequence). There are 16 residues in the CDR3. The CDR3 spells CASSSAGGTEGEKLFF. The DNA of the CDR3 is TGTGCCAGCAGCTCAGCTGGCGGGACCGAGGGGGAAAAACTGTTTTTT.